Each of the 3 T cell receptor beta chains below was sequenced from the same sample in a study of response to subunit inactivated influenza vaccine. One entry per CDR3 protein, called by TCRdb with MiXCR from the RT-PCR reads. In the table there are around 750,000 distinct CDR3 sequences, 21% of which are singletons. The material sequenced was PBMCs from blood, taken 4 to 6 days after vaccination. Receptors originate from a man aged 50-59 years who received an inactivated influenza vaccine.

This clonotype was observed a handful of times. V is TRBV29-1 and J is TRBJ1-2, with 7 bases identical to TRBD1. The CDR3 length is 13 residues. The trim removed 7 bases at V and 6 bases at J, leaving 11 bases unmatched. CDR1 and CDR2 (germline): SQVTM, ANQGSEA. The CDR3 sequence: CSADGGQSDGYTF. Written as DNA, the CDR3 is TGCAGCGCCGACGGGGGACAGAGCGATGGCTACACCTTC.

The rearrangement links TRBV20-1 to TRBJ1-1, with 8 bases aligning to TRBD1. Germline trimming cut 3 bases from V and 1 base from J; bases unmatched to any gene: 7. The CDR3 runs to 15 residues. Germline V gene data show CDR1 as DFQATT and CDR2 as SNEGSKA (reference sequence). CDR3 region: CSASGGRGRNTEAFF. The CDR3 bases are TGCAGTGCTAGCGGGGGCAGGGGGCGGAACACTGAAGCTTTCTTT.

The gene calls are TRBV9 and TRBJ2-3; D not certain. The CDR3 is 12 amino acids. Germline lookup yields CDR1 SGDLS and CDR2 YYNGEE. V lost 0 bases, J lost 5 bases, and 4 bases lay in between. Written as DNA, the CDR3 is TGTGCCAGCAGCGTAGTACTAGATACGCAGTATTTT. Translation gives CASSVVLDTQYF. Together with reference TRBV9 and TRBJ2-3, the CDR3 gives the full variable domain: DSGVTQTPKHLITATGQRVTLRCSPRSGDLSVYWYQQSLDQGLQFLIQYYNGEERAKGNILERFSAQQFPDLHSELNLSSLELGDSALYFCASSVVLDTQYFGPGTRLTVL.